This T cell receptor (beta chain) originates from a study of blood T cell repertoires in COVID-19. About the research overall: Acute-phase and convalescent COVID-19 samples originated in the United States, Italy and Spain. T cells, B-cell-depleted T cells, or PBMCs provided the cDNA or gDNA that served as material.

Authors' processing steps: Quantification of nucleated cells was approximated via reference gene primer amplification. The protocol was immunoSEQ multiplex PCR, while the TCRdb copy is restricted to in-frame clones and leaves out a portion. V, J and clone size were drawn from that table, and D and trimming were deduced from the DNA. In the table there are 150,000 to 200,000 clones, about 85% of which are singletons. The sample was peripheral blood. The sequence was collected from a woman older than 75 in a cohort sampled during active or convalescent COVID-19.

The CDR3 loop is CASSPQARTEAFF. Here the CDR3 DNA reads TGTGCCAGCTCACCACAAGCGAGAACTGAAGCTTTCTTT. This rearrangement joins TRBV18 to TRBJ1-1; D call uncertain. This CDR3 has 13 residues. Per germline, CDR1 KGHSH and CDR2 LQKENI. V shed 1 base and J shed 5 bases, with 8 bases lying between them. The whole variable domain, remainder taken from reference TRBV18 and TRBJ1-1, is NAGVMQNPRHLVRRRGQEARLRCSPMKGHSHVYWYRQLPEEGLKFMVYLQKENIIDESGMPKERFSAEFPKEGPSILRIQQVVRGDSAAYFCASSPQARTEAFFGQGTRLTVV.